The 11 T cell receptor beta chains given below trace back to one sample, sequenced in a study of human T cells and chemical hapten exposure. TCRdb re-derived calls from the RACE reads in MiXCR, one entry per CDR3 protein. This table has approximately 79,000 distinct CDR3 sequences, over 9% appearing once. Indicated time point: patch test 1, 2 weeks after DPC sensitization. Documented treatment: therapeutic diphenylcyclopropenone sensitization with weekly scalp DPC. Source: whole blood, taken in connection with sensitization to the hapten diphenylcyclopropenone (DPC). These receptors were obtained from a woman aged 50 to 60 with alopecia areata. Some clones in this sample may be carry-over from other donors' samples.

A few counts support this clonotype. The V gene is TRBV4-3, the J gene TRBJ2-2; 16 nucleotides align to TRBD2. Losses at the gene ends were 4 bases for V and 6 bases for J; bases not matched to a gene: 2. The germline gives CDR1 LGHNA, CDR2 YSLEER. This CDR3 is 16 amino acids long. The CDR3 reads CASSRGTSGRAGELFF. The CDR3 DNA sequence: TGCGCCAGCAGCCGCGGGACTAGCGGGAGGGCCGGGGAGCTGTTTTTT.

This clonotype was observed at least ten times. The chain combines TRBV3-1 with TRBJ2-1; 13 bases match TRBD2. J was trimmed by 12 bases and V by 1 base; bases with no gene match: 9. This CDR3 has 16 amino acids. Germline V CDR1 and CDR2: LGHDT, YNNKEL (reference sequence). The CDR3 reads CASSQVGTSGAVGQFF. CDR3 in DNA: TGTGCCAGCAGCCAAGTCGGGACTAGCGGGGCAGTAGGGCAGTTCTTC.

CDR3 sequence: CASRNSLQETQYF. The CDR3 DNA reads TGTGCCAGCAGGAATAGTCTCCAAGAGACCCAGTACTTC. This rearrangement joins TRBV6-5 to TRBJ2-5; D unresolved. This CDR3 has 13 residues. The germline V and J ends were trimmed by 6 bases and 1 base, with 9 bases remaining between them. Looked up from germline, CDR1 is MNHEY and CDR2 is SVGAGI.

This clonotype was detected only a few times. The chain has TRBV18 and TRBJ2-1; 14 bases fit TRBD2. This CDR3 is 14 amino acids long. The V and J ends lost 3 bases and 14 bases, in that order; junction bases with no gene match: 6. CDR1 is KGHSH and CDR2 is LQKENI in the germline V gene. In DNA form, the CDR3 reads TGTGCCAGCTCACCGGGGACTAGCGGGAGAAGGGAGTTCTTC. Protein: CASSPGTSGRREFF. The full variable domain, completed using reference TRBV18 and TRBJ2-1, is NAGVMQNPRHLVRRRGQEARLRCSPMKGHSHVYWYRQLPEEGLKFMVYLQKENIIDESGMPKERFSAEFPKEGPSILRIQQVVRGDSAAYFCASSPGTSGRREFFGPGTRLTVL.

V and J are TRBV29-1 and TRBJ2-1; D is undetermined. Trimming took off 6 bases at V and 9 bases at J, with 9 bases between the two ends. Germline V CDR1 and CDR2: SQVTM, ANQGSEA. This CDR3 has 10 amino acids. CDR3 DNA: TGCAGCGTCATATGGGTTGAGCAGTTCTTC. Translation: CSVIWVEQFF.

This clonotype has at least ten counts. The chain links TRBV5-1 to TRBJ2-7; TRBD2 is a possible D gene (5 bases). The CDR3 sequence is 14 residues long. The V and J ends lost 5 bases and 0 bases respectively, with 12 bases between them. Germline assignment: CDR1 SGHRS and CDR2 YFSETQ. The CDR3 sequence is CASRPLALSYEQYF. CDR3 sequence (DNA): TGCGCCAGCAGGCCCCTAGCCCTCTCCTACGAGCAGTACTTC.

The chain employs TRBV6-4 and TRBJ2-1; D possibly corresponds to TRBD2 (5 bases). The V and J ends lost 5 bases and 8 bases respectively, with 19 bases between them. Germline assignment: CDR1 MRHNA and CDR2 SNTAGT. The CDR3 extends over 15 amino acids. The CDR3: CASSLNGLSGDEQFF. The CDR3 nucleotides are TGTGCCAGCAGTCTCAATGGGTTGTCCGGGGATGAGCAGTTCTTC.

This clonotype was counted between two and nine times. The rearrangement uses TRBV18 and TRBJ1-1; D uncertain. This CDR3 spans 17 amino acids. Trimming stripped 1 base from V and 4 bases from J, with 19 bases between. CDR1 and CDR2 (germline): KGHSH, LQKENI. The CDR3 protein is CASSPLRVGQTLTEAFF. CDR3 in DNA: TGTGCCAGCTCACCACTTCGAGTGGGTCAAACTCTCACTGAAGCTTTCTTT.

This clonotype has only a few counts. The CDR3 region is CASKVRPEGAEAFF. CDR3 bases: TGTGCCAGCAAGGTCAGACCAGAAGGGGCTGAAGCTTTCTTT. This chain joins TRBV2 and TRBJ1-1; a possible D gene is TRBD1 (5 bases). V was shortened by 7 bases and J by 6 bases, with 18 bases between the two germline ends. CDR3 length: 14 residues. Germline V lookup: CDR1 SNHLY, CDR2 FYNNEI.

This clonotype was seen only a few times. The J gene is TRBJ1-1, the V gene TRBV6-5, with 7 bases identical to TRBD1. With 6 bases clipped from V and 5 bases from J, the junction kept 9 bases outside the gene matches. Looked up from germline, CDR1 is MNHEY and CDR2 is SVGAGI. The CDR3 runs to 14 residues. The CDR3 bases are TGTGCCAGCAGCCTAGGGGGCTCACCGACTGAAGCTTTCTTT. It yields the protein CASSLGGSPTEAFF.

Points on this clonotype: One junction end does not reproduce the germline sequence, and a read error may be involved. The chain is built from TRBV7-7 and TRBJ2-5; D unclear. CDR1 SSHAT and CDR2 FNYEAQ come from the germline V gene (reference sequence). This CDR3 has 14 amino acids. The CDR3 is CASSLAEYQETQYF. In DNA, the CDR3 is TGTGCTAGCAGCTTAGCCGAGTACCAAGAGACCCAGTACTTC.